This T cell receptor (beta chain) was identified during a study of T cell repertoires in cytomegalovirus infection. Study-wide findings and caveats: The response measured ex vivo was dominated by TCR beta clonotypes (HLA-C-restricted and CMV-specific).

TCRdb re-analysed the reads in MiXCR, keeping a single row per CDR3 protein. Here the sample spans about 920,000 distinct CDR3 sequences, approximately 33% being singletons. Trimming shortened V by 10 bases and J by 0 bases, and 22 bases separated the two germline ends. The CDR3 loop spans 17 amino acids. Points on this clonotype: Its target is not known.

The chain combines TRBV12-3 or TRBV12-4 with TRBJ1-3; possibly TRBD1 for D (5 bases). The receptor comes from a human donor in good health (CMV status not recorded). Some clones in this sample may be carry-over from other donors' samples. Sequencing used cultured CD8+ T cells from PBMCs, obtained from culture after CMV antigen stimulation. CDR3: CANRNIWTGPSGNTIYF. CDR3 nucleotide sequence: TGTGCCAACAGAAATATCTGGACGGGACCCTCTGGAAACACCATATATTTT.